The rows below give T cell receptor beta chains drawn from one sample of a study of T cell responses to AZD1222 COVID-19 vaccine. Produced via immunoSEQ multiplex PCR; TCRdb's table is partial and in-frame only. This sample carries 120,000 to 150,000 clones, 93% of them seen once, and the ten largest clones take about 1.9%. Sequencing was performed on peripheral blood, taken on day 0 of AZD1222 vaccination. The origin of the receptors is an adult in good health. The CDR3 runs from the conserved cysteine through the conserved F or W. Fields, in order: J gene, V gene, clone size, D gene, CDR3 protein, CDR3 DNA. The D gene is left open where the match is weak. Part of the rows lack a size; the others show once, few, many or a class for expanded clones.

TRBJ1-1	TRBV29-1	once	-	CSVVLGLNTEAFF	TGCAGCGTTGTTCTGGGATTGAACACTGAAGCTTTCTTT
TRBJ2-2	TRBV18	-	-	CASSPGLTGELFF	TGTGCCAGCTCACCGGGACTCACCGGGGAGCTGTTTTTT
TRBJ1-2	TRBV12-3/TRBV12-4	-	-	CASSEIRGGGYTF	TGTGCCAGCAGTGAAATACGGGGGGGAGGCTACACCTTC
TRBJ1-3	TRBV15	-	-	CATSRDRAGFAGNTIYF	TGTGCCACCAGCAGAGATCGGGCAGGGTTCGCTGGAAACACCATATATTTT
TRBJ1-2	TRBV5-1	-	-	CASSLPQGSDGYTF	TGCGCCAGCAGCTTACCACAGGGATCTGATGGCTACACCTTC
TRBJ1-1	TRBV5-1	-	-	CASSLEGFALEAFF	TGCGCCAGCAGCTTGGAGGGTTTCGCGTTGGAGGCTTTCTTT
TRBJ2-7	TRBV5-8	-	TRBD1	CASSVRDRTYEQYF	TGTGCCAGCAGCGTCCGGGACAGAACCTACGAGCAGTACTTC
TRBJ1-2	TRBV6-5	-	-	CASSRGLGDYGYTF	TGTGCCAGCAGTCGGGGACTAGGGGACTATGGCTACACCTTC
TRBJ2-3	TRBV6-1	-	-	CASSEAGAGWDTQYF	TGTGCCAGCAGTGAAGCGGGGGCTGGGTGGGATACGCAGTATTTT
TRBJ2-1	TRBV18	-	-	CASSPPAGLNNEQFF	TGTGCCAGCTCACCACCGGCGGGTCTTAACAATGAGCAGTTCTTC
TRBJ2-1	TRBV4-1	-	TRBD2	CASSQRTSGNNEQFF	TGCGCCAGCAGCCAAAGGACTAGCGGAAACAATGAGCAGTTCTTC
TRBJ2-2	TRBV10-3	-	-	CASGAPESPGGELFF	TGTGCCAGTGGGGCCCCAGAGAGCCCAGGAGGGGAGCTGTTTTTT
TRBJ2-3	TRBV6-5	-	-	CATATSTDTQYF	TGTGCCACCGCGACTAGCACAGATACGCAGTATTTT
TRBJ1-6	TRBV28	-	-	CASTRGGSYNSPLHF	TGTGCCAGCACCCGGGGGGGCTCCTATAATTCACCCCTCCACTTT
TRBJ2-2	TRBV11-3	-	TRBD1	CASSLGGGAAGELFF	TGTGCCAGCAGCTTAGGAGGGGGCGCGGCCGGGGAGCTGTTTTTT
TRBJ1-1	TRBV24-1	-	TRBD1	CATSDHGTGRGAFF	TGTGCCACCAGTGATCACGGGACAGGGCGGGGGGCTTTCTTT
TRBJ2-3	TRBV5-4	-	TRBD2	CASSLGLAGGLSPDTQYF	TGTGCCAGCAGCCTGGGACTAGCGGGAGGGCTTTCCCCAGATACGCAGTATTTT
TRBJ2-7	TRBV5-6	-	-	CASSPWRGNSYEQYF	TGTGCCAGCAGCCCATGGAGGGGGAACTCCTACGAGCAGTACTTC
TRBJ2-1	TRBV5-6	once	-	CASSLTDNEQFF	TGTGCCAGCAGCTTGACTGACAATGAGCAGTTCTTC
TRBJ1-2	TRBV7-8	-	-	CASSLVGRMNYGYTF	TGTGCCAGCAGCTTAGTCGGAAGGATGAACTATGGCTACACCTTC
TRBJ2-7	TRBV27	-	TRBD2	CASSSLAGKYEQYF	TGTGCCAGCAGTTCCCTAGCGGGGAAATACGAGCAGTACTTC
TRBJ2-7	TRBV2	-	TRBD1	CASSEATGPYEQYF	TGTGCCAGCAGTGAGGCGACAGGGCCCTACGAGCAGTACTTC